One sample yielded the 32 T cell receptor beta chains listed below, sequenced in a study of blood T cells in healthy people across ages. A second PCR of about 7 to 11 cycles used a sample-barcoded 5' primer and a J-beta primer mix. TCRdb itself ran the 5' RACE reads through MiXCR, one entry per CDR3 protein. The sample gives approximately 1,700,000 distinct CDR3 sequences, 30% to 40% of which show up once; 23% is in the top ten. Sequences were obtained from blood. The receptors here all came from a human donor in good health.

This clonotype appeared once. The junction differs from germline at one of its ends, possibly a read error. J is TRBJ1-2 and V is TRBV7-2; D remains unclear. This CDR3 comprises 16 residues. Looked up from germline, CDR1 is SGHTA and CDR2 is FQGNSA. The CDR3 DNA follows: TGCGCCAGCAGCTTAGCAGCGTCAATCGTAACCCGTGGCTACACCTTC. Its translation: CASSLAASIVTRGYTF.

A word on this clonotype: Germline and junction disagree at one end, which may indicate a read error. The chain couples TRBV30 to TRBJ2-7, with D tentatively TRBD2 (5 bases). This CDR3 has 11 amino acids. Germline V CDR1 and CDR2: GTSNPN, SVGIG (reference sequence). CDR3 amino acids: CAWSVGETQDF. DNA for the CDR3: TGTGCCTGGAGTGTTGGGGAGACCCAGGACTTC.

This rearrangement joins TRBV30 to TRBJ2-1; D gene ambiguous. The J call may be in error: the DNA end matches TRBJ2-7 better. Germline-derived CDR1 and CDR2 are GTSNPN and SVGIG (reference sequence). The CDR3 consists of 13 residues. CDR3 sequence reads: CAWRVGYTYEQYF. For the CDR3, the DNA is TGTGCCTGGAGGGTGGGGTACACCTACGAGCAGTACTTC.

The rearrangement joins TRBV6-2 or TRBV6-3 to TRBJ2-1; 11 bases are shared with TRBD2. Germline lookup yields CDR1 MNHEY and CDR2 SVGEGT. CDR3 size: 18 residues. V dropped 1 base and J dropped 7; count of bases not matched to a gene: 12. CDR3 nucleotide sequence: TGTGCCAGCAGTTACTTTACTAGCGGGGGTCATTCGGGTAATGAGCAGTTCTTC. Translation: CASSYFTSGGHSGNEQFF.

This clonotype turned up a few times. This chain links TRBV18 with TRBJ1-6; TRBD1 is a possible D gene (5 bases). The CDR3 consists of 19 residues. Germline CDR1 KGHSH, CDR2 LQKENI. With 4 bases removed from V and 9 bases from J, the gap between germline ends came to 28 bases. The CDR3, as DNA: TGTGCCAGCTCACAACGATCCGGGACGGCCCTTGGGTTACTTTCACCCCTCCACTTT. As protein: CASSQRSGTALGLLSPLHF. Based on the CDR3 plus reference TRBV18 and TRBJ1-6, the full variable domain is NAGVMQNPRHLVRRRGQEARLRCSPMKGHSHVYWYRQLPEEGLKFMVYLQKENIIDESGMPKERFSAEFPKEGPSILRIQQVVRGDSAAYFCASSQRSGTALGLLSPLHFGNGTRLTVT.

The gene calls are TRBV29-1 and TRBJ2-4; D is uncertain. This CDR3 contains 16 residues. Germline V gene lookup returns CDR1 SQVTM and CDR2 ANQGSEA. Between the trimmed V and J ends, which lost 5 bases and 6 bases, there was a span of 23 bases. In DNA form, the CDR3 reads TGCAGCGTTTTGCTTCACCGGAACCCGGCCGGAAACATTCAGTACTTC. This gives the protein CSVLLHRNPAGNIQYF.

V is TRBV20-1 and J is TRBJ2-1; D gene unclear. The CDR3 runs 15 residues. Germline-derived CDR1 and CDR2 are DFQATT and SNEGSKA (reference sequence). V lost 6 bases, J lost 0 bases, and 15 bases lay in between. The CDR3 protein is CSAHGPGGSYNEQFF. As DNA, the CDR3 is TGCAGTGCCCACGGGCCTGGCGGCTCCTACAATGAGCAGTTCTTC.

The chain couples TRBV6-2 or TRBV6-3 to TRBJ2-4; no clear D. The tail of the sequence fits TRBJ2-5 better, so the J call may be wrong. This CDR3 contains 15 residues. The germline V gene encodes CDR1 MNHEY and CDR2 SVGEGT. CDR3 DNA: TGTGCCAGCAGTTACTCCCTATCCCCAAGGGAGACCCAGTACTTC. Amino acid sequence: CASSYSLSPRETQYF.

This clonotype has just a few counts. The chain recombines TRBV7-7 with TRBJ2-1; D may be TRBD1 or TRBD2 (5 bases each). The V and J ends lost 5 bases and 3 bases respectively, with 17 bases between them. This CDR3 contains 16 residues. The germline CDR1 and CDR2 sequences are SSHAT and FNYEAQ (reference sequence). The CDR3 bases are TGTGCCAGCAGCCTACTCGACGGGGCTGGCTACAATGAGCAGTTCTTC. Amino acids: CASSLLDGAGYNEQFF.

This clonotype was counted between two and nine times. The rearrangement uses TRBV11-2 and TRBJ2-5; tentatively, D is TRBD1 or TRBD2 (6 bases each). Germline loops: CDR1 SGHAT, CDR2 FQNNGV. The CDR3 is made up of 16 amino acids. Trimming shortened V by 5 bases and J by 2 bases, and 18 bases separated the two germline ends. CDR3 loop: CASSPFYGGRQETQYF. CDR3 nucleotide sequence: TGTGCCAGCAGCCCATTTTACGGGGGCCGACAAGAGACCCAGTACTTC. Full variable domain (remainder filled in from reference TRBV11-2 and TRBJ2-5): EAGVAQSPRYKIIEKRQSVAFWCNPISGHATLYWYQQILGQGPKLLIQFQNNGVVDDSQLPKDRFSAERLKGVDSTLKIQPAKLEDSAVYLCASSPFYGGRQETQYFGPGTRLLVL.

The V call is TRBV2, the J call TRBJ2-7; D is unresolved. The CDR3 sequence is 13 residues long. Between the trimmed V and J ends, which lost 8 bases and 4 bases, there was a span of 15 bases. Germline V gives CDR1 SNHLY, CDR2 FYNNEI. The CDR3 DNA reads as TGTGCCAGCGTTAACAGTCTCCAATACGAGCAGTACTTC. Translation: CASVNSLQYEQYF.

The chain combines TRBV6-2 or TRBV6-3 with TRBJ2-1; the D gene is possibly TRBD1 (6 bases). V dropped 6 bases and J dropped 3 bases, with 15 bases sitting between them. CDR1 and CDR2 from the germline V gene are MNHEY and SVGEGT. The CDR3 has 15 residues. CDR3 bases: TGTGCCAGCAGGGCTACAGGGAGTTACTACAATGAGCAGTTCTTC. Amino acid sequence: CASRATGSYYNEQFF.

The chain links TRBV6-4 to TRBJ2-3; TRBD1 matches 10 bases. Germline lookup yields CDR1 MRHNA and CDR2 SNTAGT. The CDR3 is 15 residues long. Losses at the gene ends were 3 bases for V and 10 bases for J; bases not matched to a gene: 10. The CDR3 here is CASSESGTGDYAQYF. The CDR3 region has the DNA TGTGCCAGCAGTGAGTCCGGGACAGGGGATTATGCGCAGTATTTT.

The CDR3 region is CASLEGGVDYGYTF. CDR3 nucleotides: TGTGCCAGCCTAGAGGGGGGGGTCGACTATGGCTACACCTTC. The J gene is TRBJ1-2, the V gene TRBV7-9; perhaps TRBD1 as D (6 bases). The germline V and J ends were trimmed by 8 bases and 3 bases, with 16 bases remaining between them. The germline V gene encodes CDR1 SEHNR and CDR2 FQNEAQ (reference sequence). This CDR3 region has 14 residues.

The table lists this clonotype with a few counts. The chain is built from TRBV5-1 and TRBJ2-7, with D perhaps TRBD1 (6 bases). Trimming left V 2 bases short and J 3 bases short, with 12 bases between. Germline V lookup: CDR1 SGHRS, CDR2 YFSETQ. This CDR3 contains 14 residues. CDR3 sequence: CASSLGDTDYEQYF. The CDR3 nucleotides read TGCGCCAGCAGCTTAGGGGACACCGACTACGAGCAGTACTTC.

V is TRBV6-2 or TRBV6-3 and J is TRBJ1-1; no clear D. Trimming took off 9 bases at V and 1 base at J, with 27 bases between the two ends. The CDR3 is 18 residues long. Germline V CDR1 and CDR2: MNHEY, SVGEGT. The CDR3 DNA is TGTGCCAGTTCGGCCCTCATAAGGGCCCCCAGAGAGAACACTGAAGCTTTCTTT. Its protein is CASSALIRAPRENTEAFF.

This clonotype was counted a few times. The rearrangement links TRBV2 to TRBJ2-7, with D maybe TRBD1 (6 bases). Trimming cost V 11 bases and J 1 base, with 12 bases left between them. Germline V gene data show CDR1 as SNHLY and CDR2 as FYNNEI. The CDR3 covers 12 residues. The DNA for the CDR3 is TGTGCCTCCCAACAGGGTTCCTACGAGCAGTACTTC. Its protein product is CASQQGSYEQYF.

The CDR3 reads CASSSTWTGKRWQYF. In DNA, the CDR3 is TGTGCCAGCAGCTCGACATGGACAGGGAAGCGGTGGCAGTACTTC. The V gene is TRBV7-8, the J gene TRBJ2-7; 8 nucleotides align to TRBD1. With V trimmed by 4 bases and J by 9 bases, 14 bases remained unmatched. From germline, CDR1 is SGHVS and CDR2 FQNEAQ. This CDR3 spans 15 amino acids. The full variable domain, in which reference TRBV7-8 and TRBJ2-7 provide the parts outside the CDR3, is GAGVSQSPRYKVAKRGQDVALRCDPISGHVSLFWYQQALGQGPEFLTYFQNEAQLDKSGLPSDRFFAERPEGSVSTLKIQRTQQEDSAVYLCASSSTWTGKRWQYFGPGTRLTVT.

The V and J genes are TRBV29-1 and TRBJ1-1; D is unclear. This CDR3 comprises 14 residues. The germline CDR1 and CDR2 sequences are SQVTM and ANQGSEA. V lost 7 bases, J lost 5 bases, and 20 bases lay in between. The chain's CDR3 is CSAQSGSSRTEAFF. The CDR3 coding sequence is TGCAGCGCACAATCCGGGTCTTCCCGGACTGAAGCTTTCTTT.

The chain employs TRBV29-1 and TRBJ1-2; maybe TRBD1 (6 bases). Germline CDR1 SQVTM, CDR2 ANQGSEA. Trimming cost V 7 bases and J 2 bases, with 23 bases left between them. CDR3 length: 16 residues. Here the CDR3 reads CSASPGHSSGNYGYTF. For the CDR3, the DNA is TGCAGCGCCTCACCGGGACATTCTTCGGGCAACTATGGCTACACCTTC.

For the CDR3, the DNA is TGTGCCAGCAGCTGGGCTAGCCCAACCTACGAGCAGTACTTC. Amino acid sequence: CASSWASPTYEQYF. This chain links TRBV7-9 with TRBJ2-7; D may be TRBD2 (5 bases). The CDR3 has 14 residues. V lost 4 bases and J 2 bases, leaving 12 bases between the germline ends. The germline V gene encodes CDR1 SEHNR and CDR2 FQNEAQ (reference sequence).

In its sample, this clonotype was seen many times. The chain links TRBV7-2 to TRBJ2-3; D is uncertain. The CDR3 has 17 residues. Germline V gene sequence: CDR1 SGHTA, CDR2 FQGNSA. V was shortened by 0 bases and J by 0 bases, with 13 bases between the two germline ends. CDR3 protein: CASSLAPGSASTDTQYF. CDR3 nucleotides: TGTGCCAGCAGCTTAGCCCCAGGATCAGCCAGCACAGATACGCAGTATTTT.

The V and J genes are TRBV6-2 or TRBV6-3 and TRBJ2-2, with 7 bases lining up with TRBD1. The trim removed 7 bases at V and 2 bases at J, leaving 7 bases unmatched. Germline CDR1 MNHEY, CDR2 SVGEGT. The CDR3 spans 15 residues. The CDR3 nucleotides read TGTGCCAGCAACGTGGGACAGACTAACACCGGGGAGCTGTTTTTT. Translation: CASNVGQTNTGELFF.

This clonotype was observed a handful of times. The V and J genes are TRBV6-1 and TRBJ2-1; the D is unclear. The germline CDR1 and CDR2 sequences are MNHNS and SASEGT. There are 13 residues in the CDR3. V was cut by 7 bases and J by 10 bases, with 17 bases left in between. The CDR3 loop reads CASTPNRNGEQFF. The CDR3, as DNA: TGTGCCAGCACCCCAAATAGGAACGGAGAGCAGTTCTTC.

The genes are TRBV6-1 and TRBJ2-7; no reliable D call. V was shortened by 2 bases and J by 2 bases, with 13 bases between the two germline ends. CDR3 length equals 15 residues. Germline assignment: CDR1 MNHNS and CDR2 SASEGT. CDR3 sequence (DNA): TGTGCCAGCAGTGAATCTATCCAGAATACCTACGAGCAGTACTTC. Protein sequence: CASSESIQNTYEQYF.

This clonotype turned up a few times. The gene calls are TRBV28 and TRBJ2-7; 7 bases map to TRBD1. V shed 2 bases, J shed 3 bases, and the junction held 7 bases outside the gene matches. The CDR3 consists of 15 residues. Germline V gene data show CDR1 as MDHEN and CDR2 as SYDVKM. The CDR3 DNA reads TGTGCCAGCAGTTTACCCGGGACAGCCCTCTACGAGCAGTACTTC. This translates into CASSLPGTALYEQYF.

The CDR3 here is CASSLVGSATFTDTQYF. The CDR3 coding sequence is TGTGCCAGCAGCTTAGTAGGTTCGGCTACCTTCACAGATACGCAGTATTTT. This rearrangement joins TRBV7-2 to TRBJ2-3, with no clear D. V lost 1 base and J lost 2, with 16 bases in between. Germline V gene data show CDR1 as SGHTA and CDR2 as FQGNSA. The CDR3 covers 17 residues. Looking up the rest from reference TRBV7-2 and TRBJ2-3 gives the full variable domain: GAGVSQSPSNKVTEKGKDVELRCDPISGHTALYWYRQSLGQGLEFLIYFQGNSAPDKSGLPSDRFSAERTGGSVSTLTIQRTQQEDSAVYLCASSLVGSATFTDTQYFGPGTRLTVL.

This clonotype was counted between two and nine times. The CDR3 here is CSARSPPGQKNQPQHF. CDR3 sequence (DNA): TGCAGTGCTAGATCCCCGCCGGGACAGAAGAATCAGCCCCAGCATTTT. This chain connects TRBV20-1 to TRBJ1-5; 7 positions match TRBD1. With 2 bases clipped from V and 4 bases from J, the junction kept 11 bases outside the gene matches. The germline V gene has CDR1 DFQATT and CDR2 SNEGSKA (reference sequence). This CDR3 comprises 16 residues.

The V gene is TRBV4-1, the J gene TRBJ2-7, with 12 bases identical to TRBD1. This CDR3 has 17 amino acids. Germline V gene lookup returns CDR1 MGHRA and CDR2 YSYEKL. Germline trimming cut 1 base from V and 2 bases from J; bases unmatched to any gene: 6. This chain's CDR3 is CASSQGVGQGATYEQYF. In nucleotides, the CDR3 is TGCGCCAGCAGCCAAGGAGTGGGACAGGGGGCGACCTACGAGCAGTACTTC.

The chain recombines TRBV2 with TRBJ1-4, with a tentative D call TRBD1 (6 bases). CDR1 is SNHLY and CDR2 is FYNNEI in the germline V gene. This CDR3 has 13 residues. Deletions cut 6 bases from V and 6 bases from J, with 11 bases between. The CDR3 DNA follows: TGTGCCAGCAGGAAGGGGGGCCATGAAAAACTGTTTTTT. This encodes CASRKGGHEKLFF.

The chain recombines TRBV29-1 with TRBJ1-5; no clear D gene. CDR1 is SQVTM and CDR2 is ANQGSEA in the germline V gene. CDR3 length: 13 residues. V was shortened by 4 bases and J by 6 bases, with 13 bases between the two germline ends. CDR3 DNA: TGCAGCGTTGGAAACGGCCTTGGTCAGCCCCAGCATTTT. Encoded protein: CSVGNGLGQPQHF.

This clonotype was counted ten times or more. The chain recombines TRBV5-6 with TRBJ1-1; 7 positions agree with TRBD1. Germline CDR1 and CDR2: SGHDT and YYEEEE. After removal of 5 bases from V and 4 bases from J, the junction contained 5 bases not matched to a gene. The CDR3 has 13 residues. DNA of the CDR3: TGTGCCAGCAGTACAGGGGTCCTCACTGAAGCTTTCTTT. Its translation is CASSTGVLTEAFF.